These T cell receptor beta chains were read from a single sample in a study of OX40 agonist ivuxolimab in advanced cancers. This table comes from immunoSEQ multiplex PCR, and its TCRdb copy is limited to in-frame clones, with some not included. The table lists around 60,000 clones, 80% to 90% of them singletons. Sequences were derived from CD4+ or CD8+ T cells sorted from blood, sampled in a trial of the OX40 agonist ivuxolimab. The receptors stem from an adult with an advanced solid tumor such as melanoma, head and neck, liver or kidney cancer. The conserved cysteine and the conserved F or W are not part of the CDR3 here. Fields, in order: CDR3 length, V gene, J gene, CDR3 protein.

13	TRBV19	TRBJ1-5	ASSIGGVGNQPQH
11	TRBV29-1	TRBJ2-5	SVTSGNQETQY
11	TRBV18	TRBJ2-3	ASSPNDKDTQY
12	TRBV28	TRBJ1-1	ASSSDVQGFRAF
14	TRBV11-2	TRBJ2-7	ASSRIRGTGVYEQY
13	TRBV11-3	TRBJ2-3	ASSLGAGDTDTQY
14	TRBV6-6	TRBJ1-2	ASSYPDSAGGYGYT
11	TRBV5-8	TRBJ2-3	ASSSGMTDTQY
14	TRBV7-9	TRBJ2-5	ASRNSIAGGGETQY
12	TRBV7-2	TRBJ1-2	ASSSPRGARGYT
10	TRBV13	TRBJ2-3	ASSLGGAERY
10	TRBV11-3	TRBJ2-5	ASSPNGETQY
12	TRBV9	TRBJ2-1	ASSVSSVNNEQF
14	TRBV11-3	TRBJ2-5	ASSLVDGGAKETQY
16	TRBV5-4	TRBJ2-4	ASSLDIAVRGTKNIQY
11	TRBV5-1	TRBJ2-3	ASSLAGPDTQY
14	TRBV7-9	TRBJ2-1	ASSQNSGTRLLEQF
13	TRBV11-3	TRBJ2-1	ASSFSTSSYNEQF
13	TRBV4-1	TRBJ2-7	ASSQDGQGIDEQY
9	TRBV7-2	TRBJ1-2	ASSLNWGYT
14	TRBV18	TRBJ2-3	ASSPSGMGGTDTQY
13	TRBV7-3	TRBJ2-3	ASSLALAGEDTQY
12	TRBV7-3	TRBJ1-1	ASSSTGEGTEAF
13	TRBV18	TRBJ2-2	ASSPPSGTAGELF
11	TRBV6-5	TRBJ2-1	ASSSTSYNEQF
12	TRBV7-9	TRBJ1-1	ASSLNSGGTEAF
11	TRBV18	TRBJ1-1	ASSLSRETEAF
10	TRBV2	TRBJ1-5	ASTPGDQPQH
14	TRBV11-1	TRBJ2-2	ASSFGTSGRAGELF
14	TRBV11-3	TRBJ2-2	ASSLQGWANTGELF
11	TRBV19	TRBJ1-1	ASSMGVYTEAF
11	TRBV7-8	TRBJ1-2	ASSPQGNYGYT
12	TRBV11-3	TRBJ2-5	ASSLGRRAETQY
13	TRBV15	TRBJ2-4	ATSTILQAKNIQY
11	TRBV27	TRBJ1-5	ASSLAGTQPQH
13	TRBV10-2	TRBJ2-1	ASRAGLAGAHEQF
14	TRBV5-1	TRBJ2-5	ASSSFPRGQQETQY
13	TRBV4-3	TRBJ2-5	ASSQDGWGSETQY
12	TRBV4-1	TRBJ2-1	ASSQETFYNEQF
11	TRBV10-2	TRBJ2-1	ASRTSSYNEQF
11	TRBV2	TRBJ2-5	ASNVLPKETQY
11	TRBV29-1	TRBJ1-5	SVVEQGDQPQH
13	TRBV7-6	TRBJ2-1	ASSLVRNSYNEQF
11	TRBV5-1	TRBJ1-1	ASSVFPGLEAF
17	TRBV9	TRBJ2-7	ASSPRAGGPTIFTYEQY
13	TRBV7-9	TRBJ2-7	ASSFPGTGGYEQY
15	TRBV5-5	TRBJ1-1	ASSRIGDRVVYTEAF